This TCR beta chain was identified in a study of T cell responses to AZD1222 COVID-19 vaccine. The protocol was immunoSEQ multiplex PCR, while the TCRdb copy is restricted to in-frame clones and leaves out a portion. The table shows over 100,000 clones, with approximately 90% occurring only once. The CDR3 runs 15 residues. The V gene's germline CDR1 is MNHEY and CDR2 SVGAGI. V lost 6 bases and J 7 bases, leaving 16 bases between the germline ends. The rearrangement uses TRBV6-5 and TRBJ1-6, with a possible D match to TRBD1 (6 bases). The sequencing here drew on peripheral blood, taken on day 0 of AZD1222 vaccination. The TCR originated in an adult in good health. The CDR3, as DNA: TGTGCCAGCAGCCCCAGAGACAGGTCAAATTCACCCCTCCACTTT. Residues: CASSPRDRSNSPLHF.